The clone carrying this T cell receptor beta chain was observed at least ten times. Among ophthalmopathy patients, the Clinical Activity Score reached at least 3, the NOSPECS grade reached at least 4, and duration remained under 3 months. Researchers took RNA transcripts and amplified the TCR beta CDR3 regions from them. RT-PCR in the first round (using the HTBI primer set) targeted the TCR CDR3. TCRdb processed the multiplex PCR reads anew with MiXCR; each CDR3 protein has one entry. This table holds some 580,000 distinct CDR3 sequences, roughly 15% found once. V was cut by 3 bases and J by 6 bases, with 8 bases left in between. The CDR3 is 12 amino acids. Per the germline V gene, CDR1 is KGHSH and CDR2 is LQKENI. This record belongs to a study of T cells in Graves' hyperthyroidism and ophthalmopathy.

The chain links TRBV18 to TRBJ1-1, with a weak D call TRBD1 (6 bases). Input material: blood. The source of this sequence is a woman aged 40 to 55 with Graves' ophthalmopathy. The DNA of the CDR3 is TGTGCCAGCTCACCTAGGGGGTCTGAAGCTTTCTTT. Amino acids: CASSPRGSEAFF.